This T cell receptor (beta chain) derives from a study of T cell repertoires in cytomegalovirus infection. Study-level background: Researchers turned to recently identified HLA-C-restricted CMV epitopes as well as well-studied HLA-B-restricted ones. Both CMV infection and a matching HLA type were indicated by public TCR beta signatures.

The CDR3 covers 17 residues. Trimming at V came to 5 bases and at J to 4 bases, leaving 12 bases not matched to a gene. Germline assignment: CDR1 SGHTA and CDR2 FQGNSA. From the reads, TCRdb called clonotypes with MiXCR, one entry per CDR3 protein. The sample lists around 300,000 distinct CDR3 sequences, around 20% occurring once. This clonotype occurred many times. Its antigen is still unknown. Study observations and caveats: HLA-C-restricted, CMV-specific TCR beta clonotypes were dominant ex vivo. Cumulated frequencies of public TCR beta families served to identify carriers of CMV plus the relevant HLA.

The sample in question was cultured PBMCs, obtained from culture after CMV antigen stimulation. The source of this sequence is a human donor in good health (CMV status not recorded). Some clones in this sample may be carry-over from other donors' samples. The V call is TRBV7-2, the J call TRBJ2-1, with 9 nucleotides matching TRBD2. The CDR3 is CASSVSSTSGHYNEQFF. The CDR3 bases are TGTGCCAGCAGCGTATCATCGACTAGCGGCCATTACAATGAGCAGTTCTTC. The full variable domain, with the rest looked up from reference TRBV7-2 and TRBJ2-1, is GAGVSQSPSNKVTEKGKDVELRCDPISGHTALYWYRQSLGQGLEFLIYFQGNSAPDKSGLPSDRFSAERTGGSVSTLTIQRTQQEDSAVYLCASSVSSTSGHYNEQFFGPGTRLTVL.